The clone carrying this TCR beta chain was counted between two and nine times. What it recognizes is unknown. The record originates from a study of identical twins. Whole-study findings and limits: There was an excess of low generation probability in the out-of-frame alpha sequences that twins shared. Abundant beta clonotypes from cord blood bore fewer insertions; memory repertoires lacked this pattern.

This CDR3 region has 11 residues. V lost 6 bases to trimming and J lost 5 bases, with 7 bases between them. Through template switching, a universal primer site was introduced, and the cDNA contained unique molecular identifiers. TCRdb used MiXCR to reprocess the 5' RACE reads, holding one entry per CDR3 protein. The sample contains 500,000 or so distinct CDR3 sequences, approximately 15% of which appear only once. These sequences were also reported in another study, on yellow fever vaccine responses in identical twins.

This receptor was identified in a woman aged 18-29 years in good health. The chain couples TRBV12-3 or TRBV12-4 to TRBJ2-5; D remains ambiguous. Sequencing input: CD4+ T cells sorted from blood. The CDR3 sequence: CASRRAETQYF. CDR3 sequence (DNA): TGTGCCAGCAGACGGGCGGAGACCCAGTACTTC.